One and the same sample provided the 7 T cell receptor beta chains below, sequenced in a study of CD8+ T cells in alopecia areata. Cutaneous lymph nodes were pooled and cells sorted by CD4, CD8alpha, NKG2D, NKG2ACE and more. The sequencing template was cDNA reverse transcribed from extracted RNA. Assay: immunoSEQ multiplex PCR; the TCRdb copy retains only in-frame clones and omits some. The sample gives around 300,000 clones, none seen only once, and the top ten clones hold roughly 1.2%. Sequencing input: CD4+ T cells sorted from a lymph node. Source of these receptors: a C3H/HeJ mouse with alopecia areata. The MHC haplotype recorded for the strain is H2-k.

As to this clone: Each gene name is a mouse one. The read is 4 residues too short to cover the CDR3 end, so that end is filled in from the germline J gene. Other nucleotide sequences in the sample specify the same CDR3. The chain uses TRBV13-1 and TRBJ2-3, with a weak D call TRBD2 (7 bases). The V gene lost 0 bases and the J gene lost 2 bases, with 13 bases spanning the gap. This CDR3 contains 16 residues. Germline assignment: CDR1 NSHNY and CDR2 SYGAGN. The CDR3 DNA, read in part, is TGTGCCAGCAGTGATGCACTAGGGGGGCTTGCAGAA. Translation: CASSDALGGLAE. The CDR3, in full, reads CASSDALGGLAETLYF.

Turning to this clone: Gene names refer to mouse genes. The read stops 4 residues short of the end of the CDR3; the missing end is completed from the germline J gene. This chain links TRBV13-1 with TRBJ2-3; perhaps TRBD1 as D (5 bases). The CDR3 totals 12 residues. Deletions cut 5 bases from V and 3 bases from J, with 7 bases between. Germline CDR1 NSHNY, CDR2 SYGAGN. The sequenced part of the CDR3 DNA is TGTGCCAGCAGGAGACAGGCAGAA. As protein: CASRRQAE. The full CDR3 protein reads CASRRQAETLYF.

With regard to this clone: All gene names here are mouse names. The CDR3 sequence is CASTTPSYNSPLYF. The CDR3 bases that were read are TGTGCCAGCACCACACCTTCCTATAATTCGCCC. V is TRBV14 and J is TRBJ1-6; D ambiguous. The read terminates 3 residues ahead of where the CDR3 ends, so the germline J gene completes it. TRBJ1-6 is reported as an ORF; its role is uncertain. CDR3 size: 14 residues. Germline assignment: CDR1 SGHDT and CDR2 FRDEAV. V dropped 6 bases and J dropped 0 bases, with 7 bases sitting between them.

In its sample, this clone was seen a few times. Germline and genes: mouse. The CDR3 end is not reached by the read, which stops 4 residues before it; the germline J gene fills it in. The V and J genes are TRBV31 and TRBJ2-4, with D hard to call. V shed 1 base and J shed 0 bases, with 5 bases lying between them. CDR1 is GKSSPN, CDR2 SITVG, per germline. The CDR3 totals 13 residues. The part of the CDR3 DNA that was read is TGTGCCTGGAGTCCACAAAGTCAAAAC. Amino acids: CAWSPQSQN. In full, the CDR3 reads CAWSPQSQNTLYF.

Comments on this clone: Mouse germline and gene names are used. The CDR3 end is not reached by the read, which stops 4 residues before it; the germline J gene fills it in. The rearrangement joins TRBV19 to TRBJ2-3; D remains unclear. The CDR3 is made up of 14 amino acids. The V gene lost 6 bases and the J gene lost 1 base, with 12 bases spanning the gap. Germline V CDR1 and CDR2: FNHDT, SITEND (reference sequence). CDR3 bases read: TGTGCCAGCAAAACCTCAACAGGTGCAGAA. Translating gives CASKTSTGAE. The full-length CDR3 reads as CASKTSTGAETLYF.

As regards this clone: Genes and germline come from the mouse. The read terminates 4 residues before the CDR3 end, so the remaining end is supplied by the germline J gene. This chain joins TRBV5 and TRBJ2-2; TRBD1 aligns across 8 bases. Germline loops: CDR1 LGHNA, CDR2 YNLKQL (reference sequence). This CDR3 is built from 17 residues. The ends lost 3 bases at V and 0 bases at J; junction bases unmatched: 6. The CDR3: CASSQIPGQANTGQLYF. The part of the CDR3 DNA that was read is TGTGCCAGCAGCCAGATTCCGGGACAGGCAAACACCGGG.

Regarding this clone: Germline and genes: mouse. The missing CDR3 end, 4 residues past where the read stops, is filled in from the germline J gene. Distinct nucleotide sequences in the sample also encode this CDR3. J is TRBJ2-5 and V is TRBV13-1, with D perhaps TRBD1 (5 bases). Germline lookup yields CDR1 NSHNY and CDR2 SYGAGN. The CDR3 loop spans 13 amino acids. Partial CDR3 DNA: TGTGCCAGCAGTGATGGGACAAAAGAC. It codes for CASSDGTKD. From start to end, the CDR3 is CASSDGTKDTQYF.